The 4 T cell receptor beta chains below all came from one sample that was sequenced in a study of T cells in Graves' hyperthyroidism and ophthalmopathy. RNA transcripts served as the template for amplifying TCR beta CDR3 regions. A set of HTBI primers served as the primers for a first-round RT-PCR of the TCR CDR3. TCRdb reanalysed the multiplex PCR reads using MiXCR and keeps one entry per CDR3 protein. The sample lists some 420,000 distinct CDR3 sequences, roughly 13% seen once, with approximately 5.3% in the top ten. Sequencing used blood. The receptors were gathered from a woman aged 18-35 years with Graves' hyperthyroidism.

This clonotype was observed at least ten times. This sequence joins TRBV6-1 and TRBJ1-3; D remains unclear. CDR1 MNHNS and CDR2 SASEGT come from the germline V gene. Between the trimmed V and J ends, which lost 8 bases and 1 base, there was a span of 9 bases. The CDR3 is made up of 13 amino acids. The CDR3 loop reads CASSVGSGNTIYF. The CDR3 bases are TGTGCCAGCTCCGTTGGGTCTGGAAACACCATATATTTT.

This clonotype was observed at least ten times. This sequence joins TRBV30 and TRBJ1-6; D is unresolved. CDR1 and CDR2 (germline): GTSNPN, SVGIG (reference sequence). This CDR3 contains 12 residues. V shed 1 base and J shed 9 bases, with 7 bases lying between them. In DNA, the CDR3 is TGTGCCTGGAGTGGGGGTGGTTCACCCCTCCACTTT. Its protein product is CAWSGGGSPLHF.

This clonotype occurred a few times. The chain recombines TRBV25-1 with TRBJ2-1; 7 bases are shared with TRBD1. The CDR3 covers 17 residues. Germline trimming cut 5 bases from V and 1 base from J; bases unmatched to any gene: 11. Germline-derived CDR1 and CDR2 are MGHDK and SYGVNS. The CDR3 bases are TGTGCCAGCAGTAACCGAGGGGGCTTCATTTCCTACAATGAGCAGTTCTTC. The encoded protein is CASSNRGGFISYNEQFF.

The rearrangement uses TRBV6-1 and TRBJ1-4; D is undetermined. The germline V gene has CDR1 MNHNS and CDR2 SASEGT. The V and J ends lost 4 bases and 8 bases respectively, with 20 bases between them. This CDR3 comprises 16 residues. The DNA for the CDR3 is TGTGCCAGCAGTGCCGCGGGGATCGGTTTTGGGGAAAAACTGTTTTTT. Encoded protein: CASSAAGIGFGEKLFF.